These 27 T cell receptor beta chains came from one sample sequenced in a study of cytomegalovirus exposure and HLA in healthy donors (dated 2017 in TCRdb). Receptor amplification or capture employed the immunoSEQ multiplex PCR assay. For the multiplex PCR, a mixture combining 60 forward primers for TCR Vbeta segments and 13 reverse primers for TCR Jbeta segments was used. TCRdb holds this immuneACCESS table with in-frame rearrangements only. Some clones are missing; in checked studies, unresolved V genes explain under half, and the rest has no known cause. This sample lists approximately 150,000 clones; 68% were detected once. The top ten clonotypes cover about 4.5% of the sample. The specimen was PBMCs. The receptors were sampled from a man in his sixties in good health and CMV-seronegative.

V gene TRBV19 combines with J gene TRBJ2-2, with TRBD2 identical over 7 bases. Germline V CDR1 and CDR2: LNHDA, SQIVND (reference sequence). The V and J ends lost 6 bases and 4 bases, in that order; junction bases with no gene match: 5. The CDR3 covers 14 residues. This CDR3 reads CASRTSVFTGELFF. CDR3 nucleotide sequence: TGTGCCAGTAGAACTAGCGTATTCACCGGGGAGCTGTTTTTT.

This chain joins TRBV29-1 and TRBJ2-2, with 7 bases lining up with TRBD2. The trim removed 5 bases at V and 6 bases at J, leaving 6 bases unmatched. The length of the CDR3 is 13 residues. Germline V gives CDR1 SQVTM, CDR2 ANQGSEA. CDR3 residues: CSVRGRVPGELFF. In nucleotides, the CDR3 is TGCAGCGTTCGTGGGAGGGTCCCCGGGGAGCTGTTTTTT.

The chain is built from TRBV10-3 and TRBJ1-4; no clear D. The germline V gene encodes CDR1 ENHRY and CDR2 SYGVKD. The CDR3 covers 15 residues. With 0 bases removed from V and 7 bases from J, the gap between germline ends came to 12 bases. The CDR3 is CAISESGMKAEKLFF. In nucleotides, the CDR3 is TGTGCCATCAGTGAGTCCGGGATGAAGGCTGAAAAACTGTTTTTT.

This clone appeared a few times. The rearrangement links TRBV7-3 to TRBJ2-5; perhaps TRBD1 as D (6 bases). Germline assignment: CDR1 SGHTA and CDR2 FQGTGA. The V end lost 1 base, the J end lost 1 base, and 16 bases lay between the germline ends. The CDR3 is 17 residues long. In DNA form, the CDR3 reads TGTGCCAGCAGCTTAAGGGGGCGGGCAAGTCTCCAAGAGACCCAGTACTTC. It encodes CASSLRGRASLQETQYF.

This rearrangement joins TRBV5-4 to TRBJ1-2; TRBD1 matches at 11 bases. Germline assignment: CDR1 SGHNT and CDR2 YYREEE (reference sequence). The CDR3 contains 16 residues. J lost 3 bases, V lost 3 bases, and 7 bases had no gene match. The CDR3 loop reads CASSSPGQGAYYGYTF. As DNA, the CDR3 is TGTGCCAGCAGCTCCCCCGGACAGGGGGCGTACTATGGCTACACCTTC.

CDR3 protein: CASTPQDRLNTEAFF. CDR3 sequence (DNA): TGTGCCAGCACCCCCCAAGACAGGCTGAACACTGAAGCTTTCTTT. The chain has TRBV6-1 and TRBJ1-1, with D perhaps TRBD1 (6 bases). The CDR3 covers 15 residues. In germline, CDR1 is MNHNS, CDR2 SASEGT. V lost 7 bases, J lost 0 bases, and 15 bases lay in between.

The chain has TRBV5-1 and TRBJ2-2; 13 nucleotides line up with TRBD2. The germline V gene has CDR1 SGHRS and CDR2 YFSETQ. V lost 4 bases, J lost 5 bases, and 2 bases stayed unmatched. CDR3 length: 15 residues. CDR3: CASSGGLAGTGELFF. CDR3 nucleotides: TGCGCCAGCAGCGGGGGACTAGCGGGAACCGGGGAGCTGTTTTTT.

The chain couples TRBV6-6 to TRBJ2-1; D gene unclear. The CDR3 length is 12 residues. V lost 2 bases, J lost 6 bases, and 5 bases lay in between. CDR1 is MNHNY, CDR2 SVGAGI, per germline (reference sequence). CDR3 nucleotide sequence: TGTGCCAGCAGTTACCTTCTCAATGAGCAGTTCTTC. Encoded protein: CASSYLLNEQFF.

V usage is TRBV9 and J usage is TRBJ2-2; 9 bases fit TRBD1. The CDR3 covers 15 residues. V shed 3 bases and J 4 bases; nucleotides not matched to a gene: 4. Germline V gives CDR1 SGDLS, CDR2 YYNGEE. CDR3: CASSGQGQGTGELFF. CDR3 DNA sequence: TGTGCCAGCAGCGGCCAGGGACAGGGCACCGGGGAGCTGTTTTTT.

V and J are TRBV10-3 and TRBJ2-1; maybe TRBD2 (5 bases). CDR1 is ENHRY and CDR2 is SYGVKD in the germline V gene. The CDR3 consists of 15 residues. With 3 bases removed from V and 2 bases from J, the gap between germline ends came to 11 bases. CDR3 sequence reads: CAISDPGSAYNEQFF. The CDR3 coding sequence is TGTGCCATCAGTGATCCGGGGTCGGCCTACAATGAGCAGTTCTTC.

The rearrangement links TRBV5-4 to TRBJ1-6; D remains unclear. Germline CDR1 and CDR2: SGHNT and YYREEE (reference sequence). Between the trimmed V and J ends, which lost 4 bases and 4 bases, there was a span of 15 bases. The CDR3 consists of 16 residues. In nucleotides, the CDR3 is TGTGCCAGCAGCCCCCAGGCGGGATATTATAATTCACCCCTCCACTTT. Its translation: CASSPQAGYYNSPLHF.

The chain couples TRBV19 to TRBJ1-4, with TRBD1 identical over 8 bases. Germline trimming cut 3 bases from V and 8 bases from J; bases unmatched to any gene: 5. Germline loops: CDR1 LNHDA, CDR2 SQIVND (reference sequence). The CDR3 runs 14 residues. CDR3 sequence reads: CASSIGQGAEKLFF. The DNA for the CDR3 is TGTGCCAGTAGTATTGGTCAGGGGGCCGAAAAACTGTTTTTT.

The chain employs TRBV29-1 and TRBJ1-1, with TRBD1 matching over 7 bases. Germline lookup yields CDR1 SQVTM and CDR2 ANQGSEA. The CDR3 consists of 16 residues. J gave up 0 bases and V 2 bases, and 9 bases lay outside the gene matches. The CDR3 DNA sequence: TGCAGCGTTGAAACACGGCCGGGACAGTTGAACACTGAAGCTTTCTTT. Protein: CSVETRPGQLNTEAFF.

This clone was seen repeatedly, ten times or more. J is TRBJ1-3 and V is TRBV6-6, with no clear D. The germline V gene has CDR1 MNHNY and CDR2 SVGAGI (reference sequence). The CDR3 is made up of 12 amino acids. Trimming left V 7 bases short and J 2 bases short, with 6 bases between. CDR3 residues: CASTPAGNTIYF. CDR3 nucleotides: TGTGCCAGCACCCCGGCTGGAAACACCATATATTTT.

There are a few counts of this clone. The chain has TRBV10-1 and TRBJ2-1; D ambiguous. The V end was cut by 0 bases, the J end by 9 bases, with 12 bases between. Germline values: CDR1 WNHNN, CDR2 SYGVQD (reference sequence). This CDR3 is built from 14 residues. CDR3 nucleotide sequence: TGCGCCAGCAGTGAGTCCCCCGGTACGGGTGAGCAGTTCTTC. This translates into CASSESPGTGEQFF.

This clone was seen a handful of times. V is TRBV9 and J is TRBJ2-5; 7 positions match TRBD1. Germline V gene sequence: CDR1 SGDLS, CDR2 YYNGEE. The CDR3 is 15 amino acids. The J segment lost 4 bases and the V segment lost 6 bases, leaving 12 bases of the junction unmatched. The CDR3 protein is CASTARGGPGETQYF. The CDR3 nucleotides read TGTGCCAGCACCGCGCGAGGGGGCCCGGGAGAGACCCAGTACTTC.

V and J are TRBV28 and TRBJ1-2, with TRBD1 identical over 8 bases. The CDR3 is 15 amino acids. J was trimmed by 5 bases and V by 7 bases; bases with no gene match: 12. Per the germline V gene, CDR1 is MDHEN and CDR2 is SYDVKM. The CDR3 DNA reads as TGTGCCAGCACCATCTCGGGACAGGCGAGTTATGGCTACACCTTC. Protein sequence: CASTISGQASYGYTF.

The chain links TRBV7-2 to TRBJ2-2; 7 nucleotides line up with TRBD1. The CDR3 extends over 14 amino acids. The trim removed 5 bases at V and 5 bases at J, leaving 5 bases unmatched. The germline V gene encodes CDR1 SGHTA and CDR2 FQGNSA. The CDR3 region is CASSPDRVTGELFF. The CDR3 DNA sequence: TGTGCCAGCAGCCCCGACAGGGTTACCGGGGAGCTGTTTTTT.

The chain couples TRBV15 to TRBJ2-1; D might be TRBD1 (7 bases). CDR3 length: 17 amino acids. Trimming took 0 bases from V and 4 from J, leaving 16 bases between them. Germline assignment: CDR1 LNHNV and CDR2 YYDKDF (reference sequence). The CDR3 spells CATSREYAGQLYNEQFF. Here the CDR3 DNA reads TGTGCCACCAGCAGAGAATACGCGGGACAGCTATACAATGAGCAGTTCTTC.

The CDR3 nucleotides are TGTGCCAGCAGTTATAACGGGGTTCCGTACACTGAAGCTTTCTTT. It is translated as CASSYNGVPYTEAFF. The genes are TRBV6-5 and TRBJ1-1; no firm D call. The V end lost 3 bases, the J end lost 3 bases, and 14 bases lay between the germline ends. This CDR3 comprises 15 residues. Germline-derived CDR1 and CDR2 are MNHEY and SVGAGI.

This chain uses TRBV11-1 with TRBJ2-7; a possible D gene is TRBD1 (5 bases). This CDR3 is built from 14 residues. Trimming left V 5 bases short and J 5 bases short, with 16 bases between. Germline loops: CDR1 SGHAT, CDR2 FQDESV (reference sequence). Here the CDR3 reads CASSPPDRGNEQYF. The CDR3 nucleotides read TGTGCCAGCAGCCCTCCTGATAGGGGAAACGAGCAGTACTTC.

This chain joins TRBV28 and TRBJ1-2; D call uncertain. The germline V gene encodes CDR1 MDHEN and CDR2 SYDVKM. CDR3 length equals 15 residues. V was trimmed by 2 bases and J by 3 bases, leaving 13 bases between them. The CDR3, as DNA: TGTGCCAGCAGTTTACAGAGGCTTTACCACTATGGCTACACCTTC. It is translated as CASSLQRLYHYGYTF.

This clone has more than one count but fewer than ten. The chain uses TRBV9 and TRBJ1-1; D uncertain. Germline loops: CDR1 SGDLS, CDR2 YYNGEE. This CDR3 spans 13 amino acids. Trimming shortened V by 4 bases and J by 3 bases, and 10 bases separated the two germline ends. CDR3: CASSQIGDTEAFF. CDR3 in DNA: TGTGCCAGCAGCCAAATCGGGGACACTGAAGCTTTCTTT.

There are a few counts of this clone. This chain uses TRBV6-4 with TRBJ2-7; TRBD1 matches at 7 bases. V dropped 7 bases and J dropped 5; count of bases not matched to a gene: 17. The length of the CDR3 is 16 residues. The germline V gene has CDR1 MRHNA and CDR2 SNTAGT. CDR3 loop: CASTNERGLRYDEQYF. As DNA, the CDR3 is TGTGCCAGCACCAACGAGAGGGGGCTAAGATACGACGAGCAGTACTTC.

The chain combines TRBV5-1 with TRBJ1-1; 12 positions agree with TRBD1. The V and J ends lost 0 bases and 5 bases, in that order; junction bases with no gene match: 8. Per germline, CDR1 SGHRS and CDR2 YFSETQ. The CDR3 runs 17 residues. The CDR3 reads CASSLGVGQGARTEAFF. The CDR3 region has the DNA TGCGCCAGCAGCTTGGGGGTGGGACAGGGGGCAAGGACTGAAGCTTTCTTT.

A few counts support this clone. The V gene is TRBV29-1, the J gene TRBJ1-5; the match to TRBD1 covers 11 bases. The CDR3 consists of 15 residues. V gave up 5 bases and J gave up 4 bases; unmatched junction bases: 7. Germline CDR1 is SQVTM and CDR2 is ANQGSEA. CDR3 DNA: TGCAGCGTTACCTCCGGGACAGGGGGGAATCAGCCCCAGCATTTT. This translates into CSVTSGTGGNQPQHF.

There are a few counts of this clone. V usage is TRBV7-6 and J usage is TRBJ2-5, with 9 nucleotides matching TRBD1. The J call may be wrong; the DNA end is better matched by TRBJ2-7. Germline-derived CDR1 and CDR2 are SGHVS and FNYEAQ. The CDR3 is 17 residues long. Here the CDR3 reads CASSLTGTGNLPYEQYF. The CDR3 region has the DNA TGTGCCAGCAGCTTAACCGGGACAGGGAATCTCCCCTACGAGCAGTACTTC.